Below are 24 T cell receptor beta chains sequenced from a single sample in a study of OX40 agonist ivuxolimab in advanced cancers. Some clones are missing from TCRdb's copy, which holds only in-frame ones; the method was immunoSEQ multiplex PCR. The data contain 55,000 to 75,000 clones, more than 80% of them singletons. The sequencing here drew on CD4+ or CD8+ T cells sorted from blood, taken in a trial of the OX40 agonist ivuxolimab. Receptors originate from an adult with an advanced solid tumor such as melanoma, head and neck, liver or kidney cancer.

The chain recombines TRBV5-1 with TRBJ1-4; TRBD1 matches at 7 bases. The V and J ends lost 3 bases and 3 bases, in that order; junction bases with no gene match: 2. The CDR3 runs to 14 residues. From germline, CDR1 is SGHRS and CDR2 YFSETQ. CDR3 DNA: TGCGCCAGCAGCTCGGGACAGCCTAATGAAAAACTGTTTTTT. Residues: CASSSGQPNEKLFF. Full variable domain (remainder filled in from reference TRBV5-1 and TRBJ1-4): KAGVTQTPRYLIKTRGQQVTLSCSPISGHRSVSWYQQTPGQGLQFLFEYFSETQRNKGNFPGRFSGRQFSNSRSEMNVSTLELGDSALYLCASSSGQPNEKLFFGSGTQLSVL.

This clone was seen only a few times. The chain joins TRBV30 to TRBJ2-7, with D maybe TRBD1 (5 bases). The V and J ends lost 7 bases and 1 base respectively, with 11 bases between them. The CDR3 loop spans 12 amino acids. In germline, CDR1 is GTSNPN, CDR2 SVGIG (reference sequence). Here the CDR3 DNA reads TGTGCCTCAAAGACAGCGTCCTACGAGCAGTACTTC. It translates to CASKTASYEQYF.

This clone was observed a handful of times. The V and J genes are TRBV7-9 and TRBJ1-5; D call uncertain. The CDR3 covers 15 residues. Trimming took 2 bases from V and 5 from J, leaving 13 bases between them. The germline V gene has CDR1 SEHNR and CDR2 FQNEAQ (reference sequence). In DNA, the CDR3 is TGTGCCAGCAGCTTAAGGGTAGGCGGATATCAGCCCCAGCATTTT. This sequence encodes CASSLRVGGYQPQHF.

The V and J genes are TRBV7-9 and TRBJ2-1; possibly TRBD1 for D (5 bases). Deletions cut 5 bases from V and 8 bases from J, with 19 bases between. The CDR3 totals 15 residues. Germline V gives CDR1 SEHNR, CDR2 FQNEAQ (reference sequence). The CDR3 DNA reads as TGTGCCAGCAGCCCCAGGGCAGTGGTAATTGATGAGCAGTTCTTC. Protein sequence: CASSPRAVVIDEQFF. The full variable domain, completed using reference TRBV7-9 and TRBJ2-1, is DTGVSQNPRHKITKRGQNVTFRCDPISEHNRLYWYRQTLGQGPEFLTYFQNEAQLEKSRLLSDRFSAERPKGSFSTLEIQRTEQGDSAMYLCASSPRAVVIDEQFFGPGTRLTVL.

The genes are TRBV6-5 and TRBJ2-1, with a possible D match to TRBD1 (5 bases). Germline CDR1 MNHEY, CDR2 SVGAGI. V dropped 2 bases and J dropped 6 bases, with 11 bases sitting between them. The CDR3 contains 14 residues. The CDR3 protein is CASSYRSGFNEQFF. The DNA of the CDR3 is TGTGCCAGCAGTTACCGTTCAGGGTTCAATGAGCAGTTCTTC.

This rearrangement joins TRBV7-9 to TRBJ2-1; D gene ambiguous. Germline loops: CDR1 SEHNR, CDR2 FQNEAQ (reference sequence). This CDR3 comprises 15 residues. V was pared by 5 bases and J by 6 bases, with 17 bases between. DNA of the CDR3: TGTGCCAGCAGCCCAAGACCCAGGAGAGGCAATGAGCAGTTCTTC. Translating it yields CASSPRPRRGNEQFF.

The chain employs TRBV6-6 and TRBJ2-3; D might be TRBD2 (6 bases). Trimming took 5 bases from V and 3 from J, leaving 15 bases between them. The germline gives CDR1 MNHNY, CDR2 SVGAGI (reference sequence). The CDR3 spans 15 residues. CDR3 sequence: CASSPRGVRTDTQYF. DNA of the CDR3: TGTGCCAGCAGTCCCCGCGGGGTGAGGACAGATACGCAGTATTTT.

V gene TRBV4-1 combines with J gene TRBJ1-5; no clear D. The germline CDR1 and CDR2 sequences are MGHRA and YSYEKL. The CDR3 is 12 amino acids. V lost 4 bases, J lost 7 bases, and 8 bases lay in between. CDR3 loop: CASSLPGQPQHF. The CDR3 DNA follows: TGCGCCAGCAGCCTTCCCGGGCAGCCCCAGCATTTT.

This clone appeared once. V and J are TRBV5-5 and TRBJ2-3; D is undetermined. V shed 0 bases and J shed 4 bases, with 9 bases lying between them. The CDR3 extends over 14 amino acids. Germline CDR1 reads SGHKS; CDR2 reads YYEKEE (reference sequence). In nucleotides, the CDR3 is TGTGCCAGCAGCTTGGATTGGGCGTCAGATACGCAGTATTTT. Translating gives CASSLDWASDTQYF.

The rearrangement uses TRBV5-1 and TRBJ2-1; D might be TRBD1 (6 bases). Trimming left V 6 bases short and J 7 bases short, with 14 bases between. Germline lookup yields CDR1 SGHRS and CDR2 YFSETQ. CDR3 length: 13 amino acids. The CDR3, as DNA: TGCGCCAGCAAACCCCAGGGGAAAAATGAGCAGTTCTTC. Its translation: CASKPQGKNEQFF. Full variable domain (rest looked up from reference TRBV5-1 and TRBJ2-1): KAGVTQTPRYLIKTRGQQVTLSCSPISGHRSVSWYQQTPGQGLQFLFEYFSETQRNKGNFPGRFSGRQFSNSRSEMNVSTLELGDSALYLCASKPQGKNEQFFGPGTRLTVL.

Worth noting for this clone: The sample has other DNA sequences that encode this CDR3 too. This chain joins TRBV30 and TRBJ1-6; 10 bases align to TRBD1. Per the germline V gene, CDR1 is GTSNPN and CDR2 is SVGIG (reference sequence). J gave up 5 bases and V 0 bases, and 1 base lay outside the gene matches. This CDR3 comprises 15 residues. In nucleotides, the CDR3 is TGTGCCTGGAGTGTTGGGACAGGGGATAATTCACCCCTCCACTTT. Translated: CAWSVGTGDNSPLHF.

The genes are TRBV19 and TRBJ2-1; the match to TRBD2 covers 11 bases. CDR1 LNHDA and CDR2 SQIVND come from the germline V gene (reference sequence). V lost 6 bases, J lost 3 bases, and 4 bases stayed unmatched. There are 15 residues in the CDR3. CDR3 loop: CASRPSGRFYNEQFF. The CDR3 DNA reads as TGTGCCAGTAGACCTAGCGGGAGGTTCTACAATGAGCAGTTCTTC. Full variable domain (outside the CDR3, taken from reference TRBV19 and TRBJ2-1): DGGITQSPKYLFRKEGQNVTLSCEQNLNHDAMYWYRQDPGQGLRLIYYSQIVNDFQKGDIAEGYSVSREKKESFPLTVTSAQKNPTAFYLCASRPSGRFYNEQFFGPGTRLTVL.

The chain has TRBV15 and TRBJ2-1; 13 bases fit TRBD2. This CDR3 is built from 14 residues. In germline, CDR1 is LNHNV, CDR2 YYDKDF (reference sequence). With 5 bases clipped from V and 9 bases from J, the junction kept 4 bases outside the gene matches. This CDR3 is CATSSGLAGVEQFF. The CDR3 region has the DNA TGTGCCACCAGCTCCGGACTAGCGGGAGTTGAGCAGTTCTTC.

This clone was recorded a few times. This chain links TRBV5-1 with TRBJ1-1, with 12 bases aligning to TRBD1. Germline V CDR1 and CDR2: SGHRS, YFSETQ. CDR3 size: 15 residues. The junction had 5 bases not matched to a gene; V was cut back by 0 bases and J by 8 bases. The CDR3 sequence: CASSLDGDRGREAFF. The CDR3, as DNA: TGCGCCAGCAGCTTGGACGGGGACAGGGGGCGGGAAGCTTTCTTT.

The chain couples TRBV19 to TRBJ1-1, with 10 nucleotides matching TRBD1. J was trimmed by 4 bases and V by 8 bases; bases with no gene match: 13. CDR1 and CDR2 from the germline V gene are LNHDA and SQIVND (reference sequence). CDR3 length: 16 residues. In DNA, the CDR3 is TGTGCCAGTTTGGGGCCCGGGACAGGGGAGGTCACTGAAGCTTTCTTT. Translated, it gives CASLGPGTGEVTEAFF.

This sequence joins TRBV27 and TRBJ2-2; no clear D gene. The V end was cut by 2 bases, the J end by 4 bases, with 5 bases between. Germline V lookup: CDR1 MNHEY, CDR2 SMNVEV (reference sequence). CDR3 length equals 13 residues. The CDR3 bases are TGTGCCAGCAGTTTACAAGCCACCGGGGAGCTGTTTTTT. Amino acids: CASSLQATGELFF.

The chain combines TRBV6-6 with TRBJ2-1; TRBD2 matches 8 bases. Trimming removed 10 bases from V and 3 bases from J; junction bases left unmatched: 14. Looked up from germline, CDR1 is MNHNY and CDR2 is SVGAGI (reference sequence). The CDR3 contains 16 residues. The chain's CDR3 is CATKWGNSGVYNEQFF. The CDR3 nucleotides read TGTGCCACAAAATGGGGAAATAGCGGGGTCTACAATGAGCAGTTCTTC.

The CDR3 loop is CASSLSIDYYTDTQYF. The CDR3 nucleotides are TGTGCCAGCAGCTTATCGATAGACTACTACACAGATACGCAGTATTTT. The gene calls are TRBV7-6 and TRBJ2-3; tentative D call: TRBD2 (5 bases). Trimming cost V 2 bases and J 2 bases, with 14 bases left between them. The CDR3 has 16 residues. The germline V gene has CDR1 SGHVS and CDR2 FNYEAQ.

In its sample, this clone was seen a few times. The DNA of the CDR3 is TGTGCCAGCAGTGAAGCCAAGGCGGGAAACGATGAGCAGTTCTTC. Protein sequence: CASSEAKAGNDEQFF. The chain recombines TRBV6-1 with TRBJ2-1, with D tentatively TRBD2 (6 bases). Trimming cost V 0 bases and J 8 bases, with 14 bases left between them. There are 15 residues in the CDR3. Germline loops: CDR1 MNHNS, CDR2 SASEGT.

This chain connects TRBV19 to TRBJ2-2; D is ambiguous. CDR3 length: 17 amino acids. The V end was cut by 2 bases, the J end by 3 bases, with 16 bases between. Per the germline V gene, CDR1 is LNHDA and CDR2 is SQIVND (reference sequence). CDR3 region: CASSIRGKGADTGELFF. As DNA, the CDR3 is TGTGCCAGTAGTATAAGAGGAAAGGGTGCGGACACCGGGGAGCTGTTTTTT. Together with reference TRBV19 and TRBJ2-2, the CDR3 gives the full variable domain: DGGITQSPKYLFRKEGQNVTLSCEQNLNHDAMYWYRQDPGQGLRLIYYSQIVNDFQKGDIAEGYSVSREKKESFPLTVTSAQKNPTAFYLCASSIRGKGADTGELFFGEGSRLTVL.

This chain uses TRBV2 with TRBJ1-2, with D unclear. Deletions cut 3 bases from V and 3 bases from J, with 8 bases between. The CDR3 sequence is 13 residues long. Germline V CDR1 and CDR2: SNHLY, FYNNEI. CDR3 coding DNA: TGTGCCAGCAGTGACGCGAGGGACTATGGCTACACCTTC. It is translated as CASSDARDYGYTF. The entire variable domain, with the rest obtained from reference TRBV2 and TRBJ1-2, is as follows: EPEVTQTPSHQVTQMGQEVILRCVPISNHLYFYWYRQILGQKVEFLVSFYNNEISEKSEIFDDQFSVERPDGSNFTLKIRSTKLEDSAMYFCASSDARDYGYTFGSGTRLTVV.

The V gene is TRBV18, the J gene TRBJ1-2, with TRBD1 matching 7 bases. Trimming took 6 bases from V and 3 from J; bases not matched to a gene: 4. This CDR3 has 13 amino acids. CDR1 and CDR2 (germline): KGHSH, LQKENI. CDR3 nucleotide sequence: TGTGCCAGCTCGATCGACAGGGACTATGGCTACACCTTC. Translation: CASSIDRDYGYTF.

The chain carries TRBV7-3 and TRBJ1-4; unclear D gene. Germline CDR1 is SGHTA and CDR2 is FQGTGA. This CDR3 is 16 amino acids long. V lost 7 bases and J 0 bases, leaving 15 bases between the germline ends. The CDR3 region has the DNA TGTGCCAGCATAGCCAGGTCTCCTCCAACTAATGAAAAACTGTTTTTT. This encodes CASIARSPPTNEKLFF.

The V gene is TRBV6-6, the J gene TRBJ1-1, with no clear D. In germline, CDR1 is MNHNY, CDR2 SVGAGI (reference sequence). Trimming removed 6 bases from V and 5 bases from J, with 10 bases in between. The CDR3 covers 12 residues. CDR3 in DNA: TGTGCCAGCAGGTGGGAGCGGACTGAAGCTTTCTTT. Translated, it gives CASRWERTEAFF.